The next 5 T cell receptor beta chains were all read from a single sample in a study of graft-versus-host responses after intestinal transplantation. The protocol was immunoSEQ multiplex PCR, while the TCRdb copy is restricted to in-frame clones and leaves out a portion. The table includes tens of thousands of clones, about 90% detected once. The sample in question was PBMCs, obtained around 120 days after intestinal transplantation. The receptors were gathered from a human patient who received an intestinal transplant, so some T cells may come from the graft donor.

In DNA form, the CDR3 reads TGTGCCAGCAGTGATCTACTTGCAATGCCCTACACTGAAGCTTTCTTT. This translates into CASSDLLAMPYTEAFF. This chain connects TRBV6-1 to TRBJ1-1; no clear D. Germline V gene data show CDR1 as MNHNS and CDR2 as SASEGT. The CDR3 extends over 16 amino acids. Between the trimmed V and J ends, which lost 3 bases and 3 bases, there was a span of 17 bases.

This chain uses TRBV4-1 with TRBJ2-7; 13 nucleotides match TRBD2. The V gene end was trimmed by 4 bases and the J gene end by 6 bases; junction bases not matched to a gene: 6. The germline CDR1 and CDR2 sequences are MGHRA and YSYEKL. This CDR3 is built from 15 residues. CDR3 protein: CASSRGLAGSSEQYF. The CDR3 DNA follows: TGCGCCAGCAGCCGGGGACTAGCGGGAAGTAGCGAGCAGTACTTC.

V and J are TRBV5-6 and TRBJ2-1; unclear D gene. CDR1 and CDR2 from the germline V gene are SGHDT and YYEEEE. The V end was cut by 4 bases, the J end by 4 bases, with 9 bases between. The CDR3 contains 13 residues. The CDR3 protein is CASSITDYNEQFF. The DNA for the CDR3 is TGTGCCAGCAGCATTACAGATTACAATGAGCAGTTCTTC.

The chain is built from TRBV28 and TRBJ1-1; 7 bases are shared with TRBD1. The junction had 4 bases not matched to a gene; V was cut back by 3 bases and J by 0 bases. Germline CDR1 is MDHEN and CDR2 is SYDVKM. This CDR3 region has 15 residues. The CDR3: CASSLRTGVNTEAFF. Here the CDR3 DNA reads TGTGCCAGCAGTTTGCGAACAGGGGTGAACACTGAAGCTTTCTTT. Full variable domain (rest looked up from reference TRBV28 and TRBJ1-1): DVKVTQSSRYLVKRTGEKVFLECVQDMDHENMFWYRQDPGLGLRLIYFSYDVKMKEKGDIPEGYSVSREKKERFSLILESASTNQTSMYLCASSLRTGVNTEAFFGQGTRLTVV.

The chain has TRBV6-1 and TRBJ1-5; D remains ambiguous. The germline CDR1 and CDR2 sequences are MNHNS and SASEGT. The CDR3 contains 16 residues. V was shortened by 3 bases and J by 0 bases, with 12 bases between the two germline ends. The CDR3 DNA is TGTGCCAGCAGTGATCGGATGTACTTTAGCAATCAGCCCCAGCATTTT. Its translation: CASSDRMYFSNQPQHF.